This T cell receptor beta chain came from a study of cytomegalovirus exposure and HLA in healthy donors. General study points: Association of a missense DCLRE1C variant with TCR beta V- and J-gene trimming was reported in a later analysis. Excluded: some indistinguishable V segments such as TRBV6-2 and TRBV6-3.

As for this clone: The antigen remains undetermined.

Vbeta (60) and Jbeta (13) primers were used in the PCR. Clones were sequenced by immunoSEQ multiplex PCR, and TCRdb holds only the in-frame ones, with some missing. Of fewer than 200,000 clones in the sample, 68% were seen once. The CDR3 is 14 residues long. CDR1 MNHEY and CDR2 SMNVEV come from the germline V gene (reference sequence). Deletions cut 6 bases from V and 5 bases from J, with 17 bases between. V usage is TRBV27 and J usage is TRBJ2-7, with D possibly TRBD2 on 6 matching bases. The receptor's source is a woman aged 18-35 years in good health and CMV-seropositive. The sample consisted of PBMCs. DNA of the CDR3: TGTGCCAGCAGGAATGTTGGGGGGTCCGACGAGCAGTACTTC. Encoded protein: CASRNVGGSDEQYF.